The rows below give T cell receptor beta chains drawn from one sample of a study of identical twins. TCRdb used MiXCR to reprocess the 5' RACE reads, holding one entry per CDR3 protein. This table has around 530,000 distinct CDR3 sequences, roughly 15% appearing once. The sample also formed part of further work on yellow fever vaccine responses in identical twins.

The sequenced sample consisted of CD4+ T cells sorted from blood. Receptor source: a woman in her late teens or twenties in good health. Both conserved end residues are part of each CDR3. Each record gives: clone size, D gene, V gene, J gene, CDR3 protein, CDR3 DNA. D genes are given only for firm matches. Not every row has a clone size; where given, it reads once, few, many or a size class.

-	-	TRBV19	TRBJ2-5	CASSMMKGETQYF	TGTGCCAGTAGTATGATGAAGGGAGAGACCCAGTACTTC
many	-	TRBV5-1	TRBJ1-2	CASSLDVVGSRYGYTF	TGCGCCAGCAGCTTGGATGTGGTGGGGAGTCGCTATGGCTACACCTTC
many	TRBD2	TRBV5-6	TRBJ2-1	CASSLASGNYNEQFF	TGTGCCAGCAGCTTGGCGAGCGGGAACTACAATGAGCAGTTCTTC
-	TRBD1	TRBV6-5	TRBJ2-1	CASSYTWTGGNEQFF	TGTGCCAGCAGTTACACCTGGACAGGGGGCAATGAGCAGTTCTTC
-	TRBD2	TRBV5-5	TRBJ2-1	CASTPLADPYNEQFF	TGTGCCAGCACCCCGCTAGCGGACCCCTACAATGAGCAGTTCTTC
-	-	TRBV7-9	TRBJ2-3	CASSPGDLGTDTQYF	TGTGCCAGCAGCCCTGGGGACCTGGGCACAGATACGCAGTATTTT
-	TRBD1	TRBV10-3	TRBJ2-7	CAIRPTGTGSWYEQYF	TGTGCCATCAGGCCCACCGGGACAGGGAGCTGGTACGAGCAGTACTTC
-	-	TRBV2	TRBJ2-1	CASRGMGEQFF	TGTGCCAGCAGGGGGATGGGGGAGCAGTTCTTC
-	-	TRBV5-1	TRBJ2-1	CASSPGTGQRHEQFF	TGCGCCAGCAGCCCCGGGACTGGCCAAAGACATGAGCAGTTCTTC
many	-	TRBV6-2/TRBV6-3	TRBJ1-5	CASSSAGIVGQPQHF	TGTGCCAGCAGTTCGGCGGGAATCGTGGGTCAGCCCCAGCATTTT
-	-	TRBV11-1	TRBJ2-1	CASSRNPTGPPGYNEQFF	TGTGCCAGCAGCCGGAACCCCACGGGACCGCCGGGGTACAATGAGCAGTTCTTC
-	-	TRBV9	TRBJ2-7	CASSVAPMEHEQYF	TGTGCCAGCAGCGTAGCCCCTATGGAGCACGAGCAGTACTTC
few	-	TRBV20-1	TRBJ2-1	CSFPRGGSEREQFF	TGCAGCTTTCCCAGGGGGGGTAGCGAGAGGGAGCAGTTCTTC
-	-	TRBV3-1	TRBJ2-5	CASSQAGGGQTQYF	TGTGCCAGCAGCCAAGCAGGTGGTGGACAGACCCAGTACTTC
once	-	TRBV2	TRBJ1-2	CASRWDHYGYTF	TGTGCCAGCAGATGGGACCACTATGGCTACACCTTC
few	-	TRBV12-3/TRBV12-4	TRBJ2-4	CASSLSGEDIQYF	TGTGCCAGCAGTTTATCCGGAGAGGACATTCAGTACTTC
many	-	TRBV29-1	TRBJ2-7	CSVARTREYEQYF	TGCAGCGTTGCCCGGACTCGAGAATACGAGCAGTACTTC
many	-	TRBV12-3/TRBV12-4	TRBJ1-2	CASSLGTHPQSGYTF	TGTGCCAGCAGTTTAGGTACACACCCCCAAAGTGGCTACACCTTC
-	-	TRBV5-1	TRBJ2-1	CASSQDHRAEQFF	TGCGCCAGCAGCCAAGACCACAGGGCCGAGCAGTTCTTC
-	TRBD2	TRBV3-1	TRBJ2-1	CASSQDSSGLAGNEQFF	TGTGCCAGCAGCCAAGATTCATCCGGACTAGCGGGCAATGAGCAGTTCTTC
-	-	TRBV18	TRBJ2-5	CASSPNGGGETQYF	TGTGCCAGCTCACCAAACGGAGGGGGAGAGACCCAGTACTTC
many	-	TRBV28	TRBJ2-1	CASSLQGYNEQFF	TGTGCCAGCAGTTTACAGGGGTACAATGAGCAGTTCTTC
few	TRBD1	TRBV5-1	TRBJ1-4	CASSPTGQGREGNEKLFF	TGCGCCAGCAGCCCAACTGGACAGGGGCGGGAGGGTAATGAAAAACTGTTTTTT
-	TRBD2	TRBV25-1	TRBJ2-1	CASTGTSGSRSTYNEQFF	TGTGCCAGCACCGGGACTAGCGGGAGTCGGAGCACCTACAATGAGCAGTTCTTC
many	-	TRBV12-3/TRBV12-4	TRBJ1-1	CASRTVNTEAFF	TGTGCCAGCAGGACCGTGAACACTGAAGCTTTCTTT
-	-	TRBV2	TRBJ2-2	CASWTGRDSGELFF	TGTGCCAGCTGGACAGGGAGGGACTCCGGGGAGCTGTTTTTT
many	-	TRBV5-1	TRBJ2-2	CASSLSLQGSTGELFF	TGCGCCAGCAGCTTAAGCCTACAGGGCTCGACCGGGGAGCTGTTTTTT
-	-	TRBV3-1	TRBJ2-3	CASSRWDGETQYF	TGTGCCAGCAGCCGATGGGATGGAGAGACGCAGTATTTT
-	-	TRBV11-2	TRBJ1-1	CASSLTRGEGEVGAFF	TGTGCCAGCAGCTTAACCCGTGGAGAGGGGGAAGTCGGAGCTTTCTTT
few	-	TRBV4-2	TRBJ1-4	CASSQARGATNEKLFF	TGTGCCAGCAGCCAAGCACGGGGGGCAACTAATGAAAAACTGTTTTTT
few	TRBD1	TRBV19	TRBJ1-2	CACAPGTENYGYTF	TGTGCCTGTGCCCCCGGGACAGAGAACTATGGCTACACCTTC
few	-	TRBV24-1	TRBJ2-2	CATSQQGTGELFF	TGTGCCACCAGCCAACAGGGTACCGGGGAGCTGTTTTTT
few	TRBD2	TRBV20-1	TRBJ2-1	CSAQRSSGGVRNEQFF	TGCAGTGCGCAGAGGAGTAGCGGGGGCGTTAGGAATGAGCAGTTCTTC
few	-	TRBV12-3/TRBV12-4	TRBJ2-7	CASSPLGRVGHEQYF	TGTGCCAGCAGTCCGTTGGGAAGGGTTGGGCACGAGCAGTACTTC
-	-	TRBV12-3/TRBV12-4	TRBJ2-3	CASSFAAFRDTQYF	TGTGCCAGCAGTTTTGCAGCGTTCCGAGATACGCAGTATTTT
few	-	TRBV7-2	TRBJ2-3	CASSLALWAENTDTQYF	TGTGCCAGCAGCTTAGCGCTCTGGGCCGAAAACACAGATACGCAGTATTTT
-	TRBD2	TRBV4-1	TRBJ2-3	CASSQGRTRTVWDTQYF	TGCGCCAGCAGCCAAGGGAGGACTAGGACGGTCTGGGATACGCAGTATTTT
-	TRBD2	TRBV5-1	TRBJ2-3	CASSGGEFTDTQYF	TGCGCCAGCAGCGGGGGGGAGTTCACAGATACGCAGTATTTT
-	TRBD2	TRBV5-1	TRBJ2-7	CASRLREGTADEQYF	TGCGCCAGCCGCCTCCGGGAGGGAACCGCAGACGAGCAGTACTTC
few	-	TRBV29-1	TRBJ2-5	CSVRPLWSASIQETQYF	TGCAGCGTTCGCCCCCTATGGTCAGCGAGCATTCAAGAGACCCAGTACTTC
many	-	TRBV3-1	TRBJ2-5	CASSRNAIQETQYF	TGTGCCAGCAGCCGGAACGCTATCCAAGAGACCCAGTACTTC
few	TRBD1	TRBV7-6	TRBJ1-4	CASSLAGGGEKLFF	TGTGCCAGCAGCTTAGCAGGGGGCGGTGAAAAACTGTTTTTT
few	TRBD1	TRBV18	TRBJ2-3	CASSATGNTDTQYF	TGTGCCAGCTCCGCGACAGGGAACACAGATACGCAGTATTTT
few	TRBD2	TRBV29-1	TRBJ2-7	CSVEEREGLYEQYF	TGCAGCGTTGAGGAGCGGGAGGGATTATACGAGCAGTACTTC
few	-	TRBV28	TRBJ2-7	CASNTGRRNYEQYF	TGTGCCAGCAACACCGGGCGACGGAACTACGAGCAGTACTTC
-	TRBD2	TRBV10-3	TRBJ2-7	CASGLAGGYEQYF	TGTGCCTCAGGGCTAGCGGGAGGGTACGAGCAGTACTTC
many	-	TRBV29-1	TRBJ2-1	CSVGDTYNEQFF	TGCAGCGTTGGGGACACCTACAATGAGCAGTTCTTC
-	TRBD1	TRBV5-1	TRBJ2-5	CASSRGQGKGIQETQYF	TGCGCCAGCAGCCGTGGACAGGGGAAGGGGATCCAAGAGACCCAGTACTTC
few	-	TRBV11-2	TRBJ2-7	CASSQKGGANEQYF	TGTGCCAGCAGCCAAAAGGGGGGGGCGAACGAGCAGTACTTC